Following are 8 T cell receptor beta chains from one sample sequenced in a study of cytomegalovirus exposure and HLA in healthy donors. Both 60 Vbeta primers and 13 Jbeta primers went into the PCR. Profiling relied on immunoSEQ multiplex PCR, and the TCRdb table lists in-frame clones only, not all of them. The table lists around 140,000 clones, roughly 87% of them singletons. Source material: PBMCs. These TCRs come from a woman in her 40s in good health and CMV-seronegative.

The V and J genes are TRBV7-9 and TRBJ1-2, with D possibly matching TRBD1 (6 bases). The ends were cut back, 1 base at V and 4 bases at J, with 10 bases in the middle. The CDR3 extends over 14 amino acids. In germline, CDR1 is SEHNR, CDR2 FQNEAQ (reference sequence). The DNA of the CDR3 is TGTGCCAGCAGCTTAGAAGCACAGGGCTATGGCTACACCTTC. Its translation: CASSLEAQGYGYTF.

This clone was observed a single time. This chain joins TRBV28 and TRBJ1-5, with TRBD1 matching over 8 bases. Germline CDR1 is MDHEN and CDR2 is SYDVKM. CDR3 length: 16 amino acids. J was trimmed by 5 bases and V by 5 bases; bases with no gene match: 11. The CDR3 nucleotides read TGTGCCAGCAGTCCCCGGACAGGGCACGAGGATCAGCCCCAGCATTTT. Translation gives CASSPRTGHEDQPQHF.

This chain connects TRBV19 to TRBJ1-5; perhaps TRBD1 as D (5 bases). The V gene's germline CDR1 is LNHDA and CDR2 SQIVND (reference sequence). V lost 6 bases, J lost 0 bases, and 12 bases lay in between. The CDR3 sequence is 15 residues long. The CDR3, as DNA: TGTGCCAGTAGAGGGGTCGCGAGTAGCAATCAGCCCCAGCATTTT. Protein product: CASRGVASSNQPQHF.

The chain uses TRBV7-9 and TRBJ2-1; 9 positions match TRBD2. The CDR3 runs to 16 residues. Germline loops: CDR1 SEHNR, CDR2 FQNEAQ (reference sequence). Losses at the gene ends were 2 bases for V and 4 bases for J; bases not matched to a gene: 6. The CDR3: CASSLYQAGGYNEQFF. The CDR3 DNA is TGTGCCAGCAGCTTATATCAAGCGGGAGGTTACAATGAGCAGTTCTTC.

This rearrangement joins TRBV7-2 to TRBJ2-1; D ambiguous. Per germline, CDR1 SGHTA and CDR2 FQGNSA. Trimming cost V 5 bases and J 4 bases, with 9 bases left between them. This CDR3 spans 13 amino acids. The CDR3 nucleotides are TGTGCCAGCAGCCTGACACGTTACAATGAGCAGTTCTTC. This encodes CASSLTRYNEQFF.

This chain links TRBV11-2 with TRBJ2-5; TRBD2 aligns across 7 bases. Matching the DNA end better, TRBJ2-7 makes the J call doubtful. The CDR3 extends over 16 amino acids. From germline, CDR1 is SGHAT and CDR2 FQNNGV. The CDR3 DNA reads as TGTGCCAGCAGACCTCTAGGTTCGCGGGGGTCCTACGAGCAGTACTTC. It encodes CASRPLGSRGSYEQYF.

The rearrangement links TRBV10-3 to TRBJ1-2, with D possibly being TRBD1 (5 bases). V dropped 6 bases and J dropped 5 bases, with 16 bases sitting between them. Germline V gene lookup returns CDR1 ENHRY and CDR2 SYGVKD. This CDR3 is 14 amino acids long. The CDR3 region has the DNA TGTGCCATCAGGGAAGGGACTGGGGAGTATGGCTACACCTTC. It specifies CAIREGTGEYGYTF.

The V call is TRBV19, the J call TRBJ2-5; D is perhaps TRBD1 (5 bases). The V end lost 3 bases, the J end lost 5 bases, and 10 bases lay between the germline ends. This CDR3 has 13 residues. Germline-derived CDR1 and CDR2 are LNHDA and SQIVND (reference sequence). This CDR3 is CASSMSRAETQYF. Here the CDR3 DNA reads TGTGCCAGTAGTATGAGCAGGGCGGAGACCCAGTACTTC.